Listed here are 27 T cell receptor beta chains from one sample, sequenced in a study of molecular identifiers for immune sequencing clone quantification (dated by TCRdb to between 2018 and 2020). Receptor libraries were prepared by PCR. Reads for this sample came from a NextSeq 500. In TCRdb, the public reads were trimmed at Q25 with fastp and aligned with MiXCR, with productive beta chains retained. Here each entry gathers all rows of one CDR3 protein and keeps the most common genes and DNA. For this sample there are over 50,000 distinct CDR3 sequences; 36% appear just once. The ten largest make up around 4% of the sample. Sequenced sample: naive CD8+ T cells from blood, with Jurkat cell RNA spiked in. The sample's cell subset or site label, in plain terms: FACS-sorted CD8+CD4-CCR7+CD45RA+ naive T cells. These receptors were collected from a human donor in good health. Some libraries in this study had Jurkat cell RNA spiked in.

This clonotype was seen a handful of times. The chain recombines TRBV9 with TRBJ2-3; perhaps TRBD1 as D (6 bases). This CDR3 has 17 amino acids. V lost 4 bases and J lost 4, with 22 bases in between. Germline V CDR1 and CDR2: SGDLS, YYNGEE. The CDR3 coding sequence is TGTGCCAGCAGCACGAACCGGGACAAGCCCGCCCCAGATACGCAGTATTTT. This translates into CASSTNRDKPAPDTQYF.

Comments on this clonotype: The final CDR3 position lacks the conserved phenylalanine or tryptophan, pointing to a likely read error. The chain employs TRBV7-4 and TRBJ2-1; 12 positions agree with TRBD1. Per germline, CDR1 SGHVT and CDR2 SQSDAQ. The V segment lost 5 bases and the J segment 8 bases; nucleotides outside the gene matches: 10. The CDR3 covers 16 residues. The CDR3 bases are TGTGCCAGCAGCCGGCCGGGACAGGGGGCGCATGATGAGCAGTTCCTC. Residues: CASSRPGQGAHDEQFL.

The chain joins TRBV6-2 or TRBV6-3 to TRBJ1-1; D is ambiguous. V was shortened by 8 bases and J by 1 base, with 11 bases between the two germline ends. CDR1 and CDR2 (germline): MNHEY, SVGEGT. This CDR3 spans 13 amino acids. CDR3 bases: TGTGCCAGCTGTTGGGGTGCGAACACTGAAGCTTTCTTT. It encodes CASCWGANTEAFF.

V and J are TRBV5-4 and TRBJ1-1; D is uncertain. Per germline, CDR1 SGHNT and CDR2 YYREEE (reference sequence). The V and J ends lost 7 bases and 6 bases respectively, with 16 bases between them. The length of the CDR3 is 13 residues. The CDR3 DNA is TGTGCCAGCCCGAGTCCTACCGGGCCTGAAGCTTTCTTT. Its translation is CASPSPTGPEAFF.

Comments on this clonotype: A much larger clone differs by one base, so this may be a read error. This rearrangement joins TRBV27 to TRBJ2-7, with 9 bases that match TRBD1. The ends lost 4 bases at V and 3 bases at J; junction bases unmatched: 1. Germline V gene lookup returns CDR1 MNHEY and CDR2 SMNVEV (reference sequence). The CDR3 is made up of 13 amino acids. CDR3 bases: TGTGCCAGCAGTTGGACAGGGGACTACGAGCAGTACTTC. This translates into CASSWTGDYEQYF.

This clonotype was seen more than once but under ten times. The genes are TRBV6-4 and TRBJ2-4; 7 bases match TRBD2. Germline V CDR1 and CDR2: MRHNA, SNTAGT. CDR3 length equals 19 residues. V was pared by 9 bases and J by 0 bases, with 20 bases of the junction left unmatched. For the CDR3, the DNA is TGTGCCAGTCCGTACTGGACTAGGAGGGTTGATTTAGCCAAAAACATTCAGTACTTC. Its protein is CASPYWTRRVDLAKNIQYF.

This clonotype appeared many times. This chain connects TRBV20-1 to TRBJ1-2, with D possibly being TRBD1 (5 bases). The CDR3 runs to 10 residues. The germline gives CDR1 DFQATT, CDR2 SNEGSKA (reference sequence). V dropped 5 bases and J dropped 4 bases, with 5 bases sitting between them. The CDR3 region is CSADSYGYTF. The CDR3 nucleotides read TGCAGTGCTGACAGCTATGGCTACACCTTC.

This clonotype occurred a few times. A read error may explain this, as a much larger clone is one base away. V usage is TRBV5-4 and J usage is TRBJ2-5; D gene unclear. The CDR3 spans 13 residues. Germline V gene data show CDR1 as SGHNT and CDR2 as YYREEE (reference sequence). The CDR3 is CASSFGSQGTQYF. The CDR3 DNA reads as TGTGCCAGCAGCTTTGGCAGCCAAGGGACCCAGTACTTC.

Turning to this clonotype: This may stem from a read error, because a much larger clone lies one nucleotide away. The V and J genes are TRBV7-9 and TRBJ1-1; D might be TRBD1 (5 bases). Germline V gene sequence: CDR1 SEHNR, CDR2 FQNEAQ (reference sequence). This CDR3 is 15 amino acids long. Here the CDR3 DNA reads TGTGCCAGCAGCTTACGGGTTAGGGTCGGGACTGAAGCTATCTTT. It translates to CASSLRVRVGTEAIF.

About this clonotype itself: An end of the junction does not agree with germline; a read error may underlie this. V gene TRBV13 combines with J gene TRBJ1-1; tentative D call: TRBD1 (6 bases). Per the germline V gene, CDR1 is PRHDT and CDR2 is FYEKMQ (reference sequence). The CDR3 is made up of 14 amino acids. CDR3 in amino acids: CASSTEGGDAEAFF. CDR3 nucleotides: TGTGCTAGCAGCACCGAGGGGGGAGACGCTGAAGCTTTCTTT.

This clonotype came up a few times. The CDR3 DNA follows: TGTGCCAGCAGTTCTTACTCACTTAACAGGGAAATAGCCTACGAGCAGTACTTC. Amino acid sequence: CASSSYSLNREIAYEQYF. This chain links TRBV28 with TRBJ2-7, with D possibly TRBD1 on 6 matching bases. The ends were cut back, 4 bases at V and 2 bases at J, with 24 bases in the middle. Germline-derived CDR1 and CDR2 are MDHEN and SYDVKM. The CDR3 extends over 18 amino acids.

On this clonotype: Since no conserved phenylalanine or tryptophan closes the CDR3, a read error is the likely cause. This chain uses TRBV11-2 with TRBJ2-7, with a tentative D call TRBD1 (6 bases). Looked up from germline, CDR1 is SGHAT and CDR2 is FQNNGV. Trimming left V 0 bases short and J 2 bases short, with 11 bases between. This CDR3 region has 15 residues. CDR3 coding DNA: TGTGCCAGCAGCTTAGAAGGGACACCGACCTACGAGCAGTACATC. Protein product: CASSLEGTPTYEQYI.

This clonotype was counted ten times or more. The gene calls are TRBV5-6 and TRBJ2-5; 11 positions agree with TRBD2. The CDR3 totals 16 residues. The germline V gene encodes CDR1 SGHDT and CDR2 YYEEEE. The ends lost 4 bases at V and 2 bases at J; junction bases unmatched: 7. The CDR3 sequence: CASSQGLAEIQETQYF. The CDR3 DNA follows: TGTGCCAGCAGCCAGGGACTAGCGGAGATACAAGAGACCCAGTACTTC.

The chain is built from TRBV5-6 and TRBJ1-5; TRBD1 agrees at 8 bases. This CDR3 is 14 amino acids long. Germline assignment: CDR1 SGHDT and CDR2 YYEEEE. V trimming: 5 bases; J trimming: 2 bases; junction bases outside the gene matches: 3. CDR3 region: CASRDRDGNQPQHF. CDR3 nucleotides: TGTGCCAGCAGGGACAGGGACGGCAATCAGCCCCAGCATTTT.

The chain combines TRBV27 with TRBJ2-3; D not certain. The V and J ends lost 5 bases and 0 bases respectively, with 12 bases between them. Germline loops: CDR1 MNHEY, CDR2 SMNVEV (reference sequence). This CDR3 comprises 15 residues. The chain's CDR3 is CASSPFLISTDTQYF. CDR3 coding DNA: TGTGCCAGCAGTCCATTCCTGATTAGCACAGATACGCAGTATTTT.

This clonotype appeared many times. The rearrangement links TRBV5-6 to TRBJ2-7; 9 nucleotides agree with TRBD1. CDR1 and CDR2 (germline): SGHDT, YYEEEE. J lost 5 bases, V lost 0 bases, and 3 bases had no gene match. CDR3 length: 14 amino acids. In nucleotides, the CDR3 is TGTGCCAGCAGCTTGGGGACAGGGGACCACGAGCAGTACTTC. Translation: CASSLGTGDHEQYF.

This clonotype was picked up a small number of times. This CDR3 reads CASSLQGAGQPQHF. CDR3 sequence (DNA): TGTGCCAGCAGTTTGCAGGGGGCCGGTCAGCCCCAGCATTTT. This chain connects TRBV27 to TRBJ1-5; TRBD1 agrees at 8 bases. J was trimmed by 6 bases and V by 3 bases; bases with no gene match: 4. The CDR3 covers 14 residues. Germline CDR1 and CDR2: MNHEY and SMNVEV (reference sequence).

Note on this clonotype: This may be a read error: a much more frequent sequence differs by one nucleotide. Lacking the conserved final phenylalanine or tryptophan, this CDR3 likely reflects a read error. The CDR3 here is CASSLGPGTGGLEQYL. The CDR3 DNA sequence: TGCGCCAGCAGCTTGGGACCCGGGACAGGGGGACTCGAGCAGTACTTA. J is TRBJ2-7 and V is TRBV5-1; 11 nucleotides line up with TRBD1. The CDR3 covers 16 residues. The ends lost 0 bases at V and 6 bases at J; junction bases unmatched: 8. The germline gives CDR1 SGHRS, CDR2 YFSETQ.

The CDR3 DNA sequence: TGTGCCAGCAGCCCAGCGAGCTCCTACGAGCAGTACTTC. It yields the protein CASSPASSYEQYF. The rearrangement joins TRBV9 to TRBJ2-7; D is undetermined. Germline V gene sequence: CDR1 SGDLS, CDR2 YYNGEE. The CDR3 contains 13 residues. V lost 4 bases and J 0 bases, leaving 8 bases between the germline ends.

In this sample, this clonotype turned up many times. The CDR3 protein is CASSSRRVSQTSYNEQFF. In DNA form, the CDR3 reads TGTGCCAGCAGCTCCCGGAGGGTTTCTCAGACGAGCTACAATGAGCAGTTCTTC. The rearrangement links TRBV7-2 to TRBJ2-1; a possible D gene is TRBD2 (6 bases). In germline, CDR1 is SGHTA, CDR2 FQGNSA. Trimming stripped 4 bases from V and 3 bases from J, with 22 bases between. The CDR3 length is 18 residues.

This clonotype has just a few counts. The chain links TRBV27 to TRBJ2-2; 12 bases agree with TRBD2. Germline CDR1 reads MNHEY; CDR2 reads SMNVEV (reference sequence). Germline trimming cut 2 bases from V and 8 bases from J; bases unmatched to any gene: 21. The CDR3 sequence is 21 residues long. CDR3 in amino acids: CASSLLFSGTHRGLAGGELFF. The CDR3, as DNA: TGTGCCAGCAGTTTACTTTTTTCCGGGACACATAGAGGACTAGCGGGAGGGGAGCTGTTTTTT.

The gene calls are TRBV19 and TRBJ2-1; D is perhaps TRBD2 (8 bases). Trimming removed 5 bases at V and 10 bases at J, with 21 bases between. Germline lookup yields CDR1 LNHDA and CDR2 SQIVND (reference sequence). There are 15 residues in the CDR3. CDR3 loop: CASSSGTRGLGEQFF. The CDR3 DNA reads TGTGCCAGTAGTTCCGGGACTAGGGGGCTCGGGGAGCAGTTCTTC.

On this clonotype itself: The junction departs from germline at one end; a sequencing error may be responsible. V and J are TRBV4-2 and TRBJ2-1; D ambiguous. The CDR3 totals 11 residues. Germline CDR1 is LGHNA and CDR2 is YNFKEQ. The CDR3 bases are TGTGCCAGCAGCCAAGGCCCGGAGCAGATCTTC. Translation: CASSQGPEQIF.

This clonotype was recorded a few times. The chain recombines TRBV12-3 or TRBV12-4 with TRBJ1-3, with 8 bases fitting TRBD1. The CDR3 covers 17 residues. The trim removed 4 bases at V and 0 bases at J, leaving 8 bases unmatched. The CDR3 protein is CASSYIPGQASGNTIYF. Here the CDR3 DNA reads TGTGCCAGCAGTTACATACCGGGACAGGCCTCTGGAAACACCATATATTTT.

This clonotype showed up many times. The chain joins TRBV29-1 to TRBJ2-7, with D unclear. The CDR3 runs 12 residues. Trimming took off 4 bases at V and 2 bases at J, with 9 bases between the two ends. The germline V gene has CDR1 SQVTM and CDR2 ANQGSEA. The CDR3 is CSVVETTYEQYF. DNA of the CDR3: TGCAGCGTTGTTGAGACCACCTACGAGCAGTACTTC.

V usage is TRBV13 and J usage is TRBJ2-3; 10 nucleotides agree with TRBD2. Losses at the gene ends were 5 bases for V and 8 bases for J; bases not matched to a gene: 13. Germline CDR1 PRHDT, CDR2 FYEKMQ (reference sequence). The CDR3 is 16 amino acids. Here the CDR3 reads CASSERLAGRQGTQYF. In nucleotides, the CDR3 is TGTGCCAGCAGCGAAAGACTAGCGGGTAGACAAGGTACGCAGTATTTT.

This clonotype was observed many times. This chain joins TRBV7-2 and TRBJ2-1; a possible D gene is TRBD2 (6 bases). The germline CDR1 and CDR2 sequences are SGHTA and FQGNSA. The CDR3 length is 15 residues. V gave up 6 bases and J gave up 5 bases, with 17 bases separating them. The CDR3 DNA reads TGTGCCAGCAGACTACTAGCCGCACTAAACAATGAGCAGTTCTTC. This sequence encodes CASRLLAALNNEQFF.